The source of this T cell receptor beta chain is a study of control samples from healthy donors and cancer patients. The method was immunoSEQ multiplex PCR; TCRdb's version includes in-frame clones alone and lacks a portion of them. The table records some 51,000 clones, 90% to 97% of them present only once. Germline V gene data show CDR1 as MRHNA and CDR2 as SNTAGT. With 2 bases removed from V and 1 base from J, the gap between germline ends came to 8 bases. This CDR3 has 14 amino acids. The chain carries TRBV6-4 and TRBJ1-1; D is undetermined. This TCR came from a woman under 30 in good health. Sequences were obtained from blood. The CDR3 DNA reads as TGTGCCAGCAGTGACCCGTTAGCGAACACTGAAGCTTTCTTT. Translation gives CASSDPLANTEAFF.